This T cell receptor (beta chain) was documented in a study of shared clonotypes between healthy human individuals. The table came from immunoSEQ multiplex PCR; TCRdb's copy has only in-frame clones and leaves some out. This table has about 1 million clones, around 76% appearing once. CDR3 length equals 13 residues. The V gene lost 3 bases and the J gene lost 5 bases, with 10 bases spanning the gap. Germline V gene data show CDR1 as LNHDA and CDR2 as SQIVND (reference sequence). Sequenced sample: memory CD4+ T cells sorted from blood. As for subset: CD45RA-negative fraction. This clonotype was obtained from a man aged 18 to 30 in good health. The rearrangement links TRBV19 to TRBJ2-5; D is unresolved. The CDR3: CASSIGNRETQYF. The CDR3 DNA is TGTGCCAGTAGTATCGGCAATAGGGAGACCCAGTACTTC.